What follows are 27 T cell receptor beta chains derived from one specimen sequenced in a study of CXCR3-negative and CXCR3-positive naive CD8 T cells. Study results and limitations: Hydrophobicity of TRB CDR3s was greater in CXCR3-positive naive cells than in CXCR3-negative naive cells.

It was by 5' RACE with UMI labels that the TRB cDNA libraries were prepared. TCRdb reprocessed the 5' RACE reads and stores each CDR3 protein as one record, lacking DNA. The record lists some 120,000 distinct CDR3 sequences, of which the ten most abundant hold 0.5% to 0.7%. These receptors' targets are unknown. Sequencing input: naive CXCR3+ CD8+ T cells from blood. The subset denotes: CD45RO-CCR7+CD27+CD95- naive CD8+ T cells expressing CXCR3 (TNR3+). These receptors originate from a human donor in good health. Some clones in this sample may be carry-over from other donors' samples.

The genes are TRBV30 and TRBJ2-2; TCRdb designates TRBD1, a call that cannot be tested without DNA. The CDR3 is 14 amino acids. CDR1 is GTSNPN and CDR2 is SVGIG in the germline V gene (reference sequence). CDR3 amino acids: CAWSAGVHTGELFF.

The chain joins TRBV29-1 to TRBJ2-1. Looked up from germline, CDR1 is SQVTM and CDR2 is ANQGSEA. There are 13 residues in the CDR3. CDR3 in amino acids: CSVFGPSENEQFF.

This rearrangement joins TRBV7-2 to TRBJ2-3. CDR3 size: 12 residues. The germline gives CDR1 SGHTA, CDR2 FQGNSA. CDR3 amino acids: CASSSITDTQYF.

This rearrangement joins TRBV29-1 to TRBJ2-3; TCRdb proposes TRBD2, but this gene call is untestable without DNA. Per germline, CDR1 SQVTM and CDR2 ANQGSEA. There are 14 residues in the CDR3. This chain's CDR3 is CSVALAGGTDTQYF.

The CDR3 sequence is CASSLAQTYYGYTF. The rearrangement uses TRBV7-9 and TRBJ1-2. The CDR3 is 14 amino acids. Germline CDR1 SEHNR, CDR2 FQNEAQ (reference sequence).

The chain is built from TRBV3-1 and TRBJ1-6; TCRdb gives TRBD1 as the D gene, but with no DNA this cannot be confirmed. CDR1 and CDR2 from the germline V gene are LGHDT and YNNKEL (reference sequence). The CDR3 consists of 13 residues. CDR3 residues: CASSHNQGSPLHF. Together with reference TRBV3-1 and TRBJ1-6, the CDR3 gives the full variable domain: DTAVSQTPKYLVTQMGNDKSIKCEQNLGHDTMYWYKQDSKKFLKIMFSYNNKELIINETVPNRFSPKSPDKAHLNLHINSLELGDSAVYFCASSHNQGSPLHFGNGTRLTVT.

V usage is TRBV19 and J usage is TRBJ2-7. Germline assignment: CDR1 LNHDA and CDR2 SQIVND (reference sequence). This CDR3 has 13 residues. CDR3 residues: CASSIGWGNEQYF.

V gene TRBV6-2 or TRBV6-3 combines with J gene TRBJ2-7; TCRdb lists TRBD1, though no DNA is available to test this call. Germline V gene data show CDR1 as MNHEY and CDR2 as SVGEGT. The CDR3 totals 16 residues. The CDR3 spells CASSTKTGMESYEQYF.

The V and J genes are TRBV10-3 and TRBJ2-2. The CDR3 extends over 14 amino acids. The germline CDR1 and CDR2 sequences are ENHRY and SYGVKD. Here the CDR3 reads CAIGEPLHPGELFF.

The chain combines TRBV6-6 with TRBJ2-1. This CDR3 has 13 amino acids. CDR1 and CDR2 (germline): MNHNY, SVGAGI (reference sequence). The CDR3 here is CASSYSNVDEQFF.

The chain couples TRBV3-1 to TRBJ2-7; TCRdb's D gene call, TRBD2, goes unchecked for lack of DNA. The CDR3 has 16 amino acids. In germline, CDR1 is LGHDT, CDR2 YNNKEL (reference sequence). CDR3 in amino acids: CASSSTRTTSSYEQYF.

J is TRBJ1-2 and V is TRBV30; TCRdb's D call, TRBD1, is unchecked because there is no DNA. Germline CDR1 GTSNPN, CDR2 SVGIG (reference sequence). The CDR3 has 11 amino acids. The CDR3 reads CAWSPGRALTF. The full variable domain, rest sourced from reference TRBV30 and TRBJ1-2, is SQTIHQWPATLVQPVGSPLSLECTVEGTSNPNLYWYRQAAGRGLQLLFYSVGIGQISSEVPQNLSASRPQDRQFILSSKKLLLSDSGFYLCAWSPGRALTFGSGTRLTVV.

The chain carries TRBV2 and TRBJ2-5; as DNA is missing, the TRBD2 call by TCRdb cannot be tested. Germline CDR1 and CDR2: SNHLY and FYNNEI. This CDR3 comprises 14 residues. This CDR3 is CASRGLQRSETQYF.

V gene TRBV6-4 combines with J gene TRBJ2-5; the TCRdb call, TRBD1, lacks DNA for checking. The CDR3 covers 16 residues. Germline V gives CDR1 MRHNA, CDR2 SNTAGT. The CDR3 sequence is CASSDSKFRGQETQYF.

The chain combines TRBV6-6 with TRBJ2-7; the TRBD1 assignment by TCRdb is unverifiable without DNA. The germline V gene encodes CDR1 MNHNY and CDR2 SVGAGI (reference sequence). This CDR3 is 13 amino acids long. CDR3 region: CASSPTRGYEQYF.

This chain connects TRBV6-5 to TRBJ2-1; TCRdb selects TRBD2, and the lack of DNA leaves this call unchecked. CDR3 length: 14 amino acids. CDR1 is MNHEY and CDR2 is SVGAGI in the germline V gene. The CDR3 loop is CASSPRDYYNEQFF.

The genes are TRBV4-3 and TRBJ1-2. In germline, CDR1 is LGHNA, CDR2 YSLEER. The CDR3 is 14 amino acids. CDR3 loop: CASSQALENYGYTF.

The chain is built from TRBV7-9 and TRBJ2-3; there is no DNA to check the TCRdb D call of TRBD1. The germline V gene has CDR1 SEHNR and CDR2 FQNEAQ (reference sequence). The CDR3 runs to 16 residues. CDR3: CASSSQRQGLPLPQYF.

The rearrangement joins TRBV6-2 or TRBV6-3 to TRBJ1-5. The CDR3 is 14 amino acids. The V gene's germline CDR1 is MNHEY and CDR2 SVGEGT. The CDR3 reads CASSAYSWGQPQHF.

J is TRBJ1-1 and V is TRBV5-1; there is no DNA to check the TCRdb D call of TRBD1. The CDR3 contains 15 residues. Per the germline V gene, CDR1 is SGHRS and CDR2 is YFSETQ. The CDR3 sequence: CASSLVDSLNTEAFF.

The V and J genes are TRBV5-1 and TRBJ2-7; there is no DNA to check the TCRdb D call of TRBD2. Germline-derived CDR1 and CDR2 are SGHRS and YFSETQ. The CDR3 has 17 residues. The CDR3 is CASSPGLREERRSEQYF.

J is TRBJ1-1 and V is TRBV27. Per germline, CDR1 MNHEY and CDR2 SMNVEV (reference sequence). CDR3 length: 13 amino acids. The CDR3 protein is CASSLTVNTEAFF.

This chain links TRBV7-6 with TRBJ1-1; the D call from TCRdb, TRBD1, cannot be confirmed without DNA. This CDR3 is built from 17 residues. Looked up from germline, CDR1 is SGHVS and CDR2 is FNYEAQ. The CDR3 sequence is CASSLVLAGGRNTEAFF.

The rearrangement joins TRBV6-5 to TRBJ2-5. Looked up from germline, CDR1 is MNHEY and CDR2 is SVGAGI. CDR3 length: 14 amino acids. CDR3 protein: CASSYSTSVETQYF.

V and J are TRBV15 and TRBJ2-1; TCRdb lists TRBD2, though no DNA is available to test this call. Per the germline V gene, CDR1 is LNHNV and CDR2 is YYDKDF (reference sequence). This CDR3 has 16 amino acids. The CDR3 spells CATSRAVLARYNEQFF.

The J gene is TRBJ2-4, the V gene TRBV11-2. The CDR3 extends over 12 amino acids. Germline lookup yields CDR1 SGHAT and CDR2 FQNNGV. This CDR3 is CASSLVLTRRYF.

This chain links TRBV4-3 with TRBJ1-1; TCRdb picks TRBD1, but there is no DNA to check that call. The CDR3 totals 15 residues. The germline V gene encodes CDR1 LGHNA and CDR2 YSLEER. CDR3 loop: CASSQVGAVNTEAFF.